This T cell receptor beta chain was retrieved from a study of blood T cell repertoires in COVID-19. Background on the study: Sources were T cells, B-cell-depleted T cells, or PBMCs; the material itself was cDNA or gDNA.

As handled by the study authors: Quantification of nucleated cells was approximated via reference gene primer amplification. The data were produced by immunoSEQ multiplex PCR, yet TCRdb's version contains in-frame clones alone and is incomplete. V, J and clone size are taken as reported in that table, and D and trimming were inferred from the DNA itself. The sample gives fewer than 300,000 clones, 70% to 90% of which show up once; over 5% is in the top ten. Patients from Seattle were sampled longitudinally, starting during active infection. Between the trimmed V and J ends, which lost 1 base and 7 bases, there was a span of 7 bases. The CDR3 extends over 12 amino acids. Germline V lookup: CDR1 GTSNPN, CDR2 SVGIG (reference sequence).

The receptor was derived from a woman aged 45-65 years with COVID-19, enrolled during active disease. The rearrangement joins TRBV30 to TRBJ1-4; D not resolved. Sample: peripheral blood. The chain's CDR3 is CAWSALREKLFF. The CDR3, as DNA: TGTGCCTGGAGTGCCCTTCGTGAAAAACTGTTTTTT.